The sequence of this TCR beta chain was determined in a study of cytomegalovirus exposure and HLA in healthy donors. Study summary: From HLA-typed donors, an early data release held around 80 million unique TCRs. Overall study results and limits: Investigators reported around 150 TCR beta chains as tied to cytomegalovirus.

Note on this clone: Its antigen is not identified.

It was with 60 Vbeta and 13 Jbeta primers that the PCR ran. Using immunoSEQ multiplex PCR, the repertoire was profiled, and TCRdb retains in-frame clones only, with some absent. The sample has some 72,000 clones, and its top ten clones hold roughly 0.8%. The CDR3 is 17 amino acids. Germline-derived CDR1 and CDR2 are LGHNA and YNFKEQ. V shed 3 bases, J shed 0 bases, and the junction held 9 bases outside the gene matches. V usage is TRBV4-2 and J usage is TRBJ2-7; 9 bases fit TRBD1. This TCR was sampled from a boy aged 5-17 years in good health and CMV-seronegative. Material for sequencing was PBMCs. The CDR3 nucleotides read TGTGCCAGCAGCCATATACCGGGACAGGGATTCTCCTACGAGCAGTACTTC. Its protein is CASSHIPGQGFSYEQYF.